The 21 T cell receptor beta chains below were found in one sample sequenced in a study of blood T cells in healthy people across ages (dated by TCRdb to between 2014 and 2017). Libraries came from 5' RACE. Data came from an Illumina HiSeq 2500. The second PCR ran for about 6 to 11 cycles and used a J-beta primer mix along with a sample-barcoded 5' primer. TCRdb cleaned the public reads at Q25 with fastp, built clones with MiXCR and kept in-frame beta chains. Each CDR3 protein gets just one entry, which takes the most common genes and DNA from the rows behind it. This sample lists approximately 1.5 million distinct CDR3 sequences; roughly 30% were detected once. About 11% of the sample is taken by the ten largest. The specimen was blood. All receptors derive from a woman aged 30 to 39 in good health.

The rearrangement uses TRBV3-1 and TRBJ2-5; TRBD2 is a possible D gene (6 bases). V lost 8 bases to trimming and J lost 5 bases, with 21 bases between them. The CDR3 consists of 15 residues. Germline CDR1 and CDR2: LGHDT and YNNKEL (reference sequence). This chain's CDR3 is CASVRADPRGETQYF. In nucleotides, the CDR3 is TGTGCCAGCGTGAGGGCGGATCCACGGGGGGAGACCCAGTACTTC.

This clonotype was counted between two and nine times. CDR3 in amino acids: CSARDLLAGGSYNEQFF. The CDR3 coding sequence is TGCAGTGCTAGAGATCTCCTAGCGGGAGGATCCTACAATGAGCAGTTCTTC. This chain uses TRBV20-1 with TRBJ2-1; TRBD2 agrees at 11 bases. J gave up 1 base and V 0 bases, and 5 bases lay outside the gene matches. This CDR3 has 17 residues. Germline values: CDR1 DFQATT, CDR2 SNEGSKA (reference sequence).

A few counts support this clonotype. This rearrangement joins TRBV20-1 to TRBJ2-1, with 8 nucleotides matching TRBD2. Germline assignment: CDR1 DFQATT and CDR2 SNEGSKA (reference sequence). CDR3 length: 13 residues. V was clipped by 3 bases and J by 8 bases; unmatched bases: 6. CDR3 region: CSASGRARDEQFF. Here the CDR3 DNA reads TGCAGTGCTAGCGGGAGGGCCAGGGATGAGCAGTTCTTC.

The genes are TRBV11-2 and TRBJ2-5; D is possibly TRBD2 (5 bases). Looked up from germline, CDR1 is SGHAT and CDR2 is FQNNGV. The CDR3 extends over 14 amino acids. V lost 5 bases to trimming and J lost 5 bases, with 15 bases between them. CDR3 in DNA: TGTGCCAGCAGCCTGAAACTAGTAATCGAGACCCAGTACTTC. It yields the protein CASSLKLVIETQYF.

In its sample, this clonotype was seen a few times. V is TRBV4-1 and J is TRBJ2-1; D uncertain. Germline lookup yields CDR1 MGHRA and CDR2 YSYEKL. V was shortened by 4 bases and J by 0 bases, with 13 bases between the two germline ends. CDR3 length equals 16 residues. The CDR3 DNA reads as TGCGCCAGCAGCCCTATCTCAGGTAGCTCCTACAATGAGCAGTTCTTC. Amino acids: CASSPISGSSYNEQFF.

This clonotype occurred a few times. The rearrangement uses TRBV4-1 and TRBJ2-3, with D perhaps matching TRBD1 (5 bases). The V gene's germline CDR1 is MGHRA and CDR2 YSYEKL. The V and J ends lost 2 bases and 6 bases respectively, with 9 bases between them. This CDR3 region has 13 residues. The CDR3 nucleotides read TGCGCCAGCAGCCAACAGTACAGGGATACGCAGTATTTT. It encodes CASSQQYRDTQYF.

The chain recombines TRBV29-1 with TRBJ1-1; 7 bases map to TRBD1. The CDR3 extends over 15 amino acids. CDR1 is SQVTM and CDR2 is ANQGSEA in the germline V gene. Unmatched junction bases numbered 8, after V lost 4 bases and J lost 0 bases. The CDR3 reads CSVVGTESLNTEAFF. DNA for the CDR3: TGCAGCGTTGTGGGGACAGAGAGTTTGAACACTGAAGCTTTCTTT.

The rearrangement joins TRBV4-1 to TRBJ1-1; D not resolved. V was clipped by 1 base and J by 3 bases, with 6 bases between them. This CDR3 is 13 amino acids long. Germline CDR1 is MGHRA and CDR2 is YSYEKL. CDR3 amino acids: CASSQAVDTEAFF. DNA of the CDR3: TGCGCCAGCAGCCAAGCAGTGGACACTGAAGCTTTCTTT.

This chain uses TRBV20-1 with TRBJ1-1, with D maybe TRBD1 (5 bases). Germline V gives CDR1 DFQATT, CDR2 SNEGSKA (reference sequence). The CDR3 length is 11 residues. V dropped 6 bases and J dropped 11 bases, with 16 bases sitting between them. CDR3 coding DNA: TGCAGTGCCAGCAGGGTTGGGGGGGCTTTCTTT. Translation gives CSASRVGGAFF.

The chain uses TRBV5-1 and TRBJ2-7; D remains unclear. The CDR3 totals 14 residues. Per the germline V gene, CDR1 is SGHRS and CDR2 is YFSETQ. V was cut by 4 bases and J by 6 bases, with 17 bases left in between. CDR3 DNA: TGCGCCAGCAGCCCGTTGGACGCTAGACCCGAGCAGTACTTC. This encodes CASSPLDARPEQYF.

CDR3 coding DNA: TGCAGTGCTAGAGATCCTAGCTGGAGAGGTGAGCAGTTCTTC. It is translated as CSARDPSWRGEQFF. The V and J genes are TRBV20-1 and TRBJ2-1; a weak D match, TRBD2 (5 bases). The germline CDR1 and CDR2 sequences are DFQATT and SNEGSKA (reference sequence). V shed 0 bases and J shed 9 bases, with 15 bases lying between them. This CDR3 comprises 14 residues.

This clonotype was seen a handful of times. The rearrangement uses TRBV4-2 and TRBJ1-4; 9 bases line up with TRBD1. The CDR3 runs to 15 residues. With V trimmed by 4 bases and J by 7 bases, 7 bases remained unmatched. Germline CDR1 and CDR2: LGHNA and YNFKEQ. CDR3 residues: CASSPRTGEREKLFF. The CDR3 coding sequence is TGTGCCAGCAGCCCCCGGACAGGGGAGCGTGAAAAACTGTTTTTT.

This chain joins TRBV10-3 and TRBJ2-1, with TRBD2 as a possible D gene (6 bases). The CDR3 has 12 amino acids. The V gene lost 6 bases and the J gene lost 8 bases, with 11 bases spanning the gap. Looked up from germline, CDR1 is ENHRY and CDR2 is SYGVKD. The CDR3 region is CAISGGLDEQFF. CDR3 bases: TGTGCCATCAGCGGGGGACTCGATGAGCAGTTCTTC.

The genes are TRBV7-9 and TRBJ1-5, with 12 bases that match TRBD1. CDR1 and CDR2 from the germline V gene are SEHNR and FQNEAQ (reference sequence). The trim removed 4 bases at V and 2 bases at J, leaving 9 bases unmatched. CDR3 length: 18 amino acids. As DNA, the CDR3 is TGTGCCAGCAGCTCTTCCGGGACAGGGGGCGCAGGCAATCAGCCCCAGCATTTT. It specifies CASSSSGTGGAGNQPQHF.

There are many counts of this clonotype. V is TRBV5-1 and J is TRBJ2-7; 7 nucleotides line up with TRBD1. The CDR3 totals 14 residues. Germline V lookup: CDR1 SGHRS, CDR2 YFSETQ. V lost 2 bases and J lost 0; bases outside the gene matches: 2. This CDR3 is CASSFDRVSYEQYF. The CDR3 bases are TGCGCCAGCAGCTTCGACAGGGTCTCCTACGAGCAGTACTTC.

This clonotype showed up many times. In DNA form, the CDR3 reads TGTGCCAGCAGCTTACCGACCGGGGAGCTGTTTTTT. Its protein is CASSLPTGELFF. This chain uses TRBV7-6 with TRBJ2-2; D gene unclear. This CDR3 is built from 12 residues. Trimming removed 2 bases from V and 5 bases from J, with 3 bases in between. Germline lookup yields CDR1 SGHVS and CDR2 FNYEAQ.

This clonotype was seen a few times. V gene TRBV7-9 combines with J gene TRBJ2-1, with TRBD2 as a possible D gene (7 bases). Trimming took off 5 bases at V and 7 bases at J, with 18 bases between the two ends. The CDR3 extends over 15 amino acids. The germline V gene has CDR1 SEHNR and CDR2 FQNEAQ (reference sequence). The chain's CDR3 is CASSPAAGAENEQFF. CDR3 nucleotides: TGTGCCAGCAGCCCAGCGGCGGGGGCCGAGAATGAGCAGTTCTTC.

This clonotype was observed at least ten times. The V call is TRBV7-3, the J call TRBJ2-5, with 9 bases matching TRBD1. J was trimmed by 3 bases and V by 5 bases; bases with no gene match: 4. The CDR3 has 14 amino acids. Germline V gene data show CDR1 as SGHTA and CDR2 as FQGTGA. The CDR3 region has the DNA TGTGCCAGCAGCGCAACAGGGGGCGAAGAGACCCAGTACTTC. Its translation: CASSATGGEETQYF.

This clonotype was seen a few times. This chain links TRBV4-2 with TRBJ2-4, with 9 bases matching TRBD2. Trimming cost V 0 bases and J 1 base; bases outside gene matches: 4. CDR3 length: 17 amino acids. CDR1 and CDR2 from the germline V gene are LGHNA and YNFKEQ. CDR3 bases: TGTGCCAGCAGCCAAGAGGCGGGAGGGAAGGCCAAAAACATTCAGTACTTC. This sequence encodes CASSQEAGGKAKNIQYF.

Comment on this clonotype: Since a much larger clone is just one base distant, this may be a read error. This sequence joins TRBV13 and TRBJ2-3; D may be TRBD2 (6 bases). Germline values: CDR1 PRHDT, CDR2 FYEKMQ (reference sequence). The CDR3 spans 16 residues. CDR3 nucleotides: TGTGCCAGCAGCTTGGGTCGGGAGAGACTCACAGGTACGCAGTATTTT. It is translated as CASSLGRERLTGTQYF.

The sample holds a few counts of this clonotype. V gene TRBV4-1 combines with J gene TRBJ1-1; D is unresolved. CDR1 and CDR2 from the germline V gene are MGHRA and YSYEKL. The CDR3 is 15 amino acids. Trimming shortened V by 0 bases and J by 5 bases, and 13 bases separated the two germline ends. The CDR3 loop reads CASSQDHDGKTEAFF. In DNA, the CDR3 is TGCGCCAGCAGCCAAGATCACGACGGGAAGACTGAAGCTTTCTTT.